These 26 T cell receptor beta chains came from one sample sequenced in a study of blood T cell repertoires in COVID-19. Clones were read by immunoSEQ multiplex PCR, and TCRdb kept only the in-frame ones, dropping some. The sample records about 120,000 clones, around 89% being singletons. Sequencing was performed on peripheral blood. Source of these receptors: a man aged 50 or older with acute or convalescent COVID-19.

This sequence joins TRBV7-8 and TRBJ2-7, with 13 bases fitting TRBD2. CDR1 SGHVS and CDR2 FQNEAQ come from the germline V gene. The V segment lost 1 base and the J segment 2 bases; nucleotides outside the gene matches: 5. This CDR3 has 17 amino acids. CDR3: CASSLGLAGGGTYEQYF. The DNA for the CDR3 is TGTGCCAGCAGCTTAGGACTAGCGGGGGGCGGAACCTACGAGCAGTACTTC. Filled out from reference TRBV7-8 and TRBJ2-7, the complete variable domain reads GAGVSQSPRYKVAKRGQDVALRCDPISGHVSLFWYQQALGQGPEFLTYFQNEAQLDKSGLPSDRFFAERPEGSVSTLKIQRTQQEDSAVYLCASSLGLAGGGTYEQYFGPGTRLTVT.

This clone was observed a single time. The rearrangement joins TRBV7-2 to TRBJ1-1, with a weak D call TRBD1 (6 bases). CDR1 is SGHTA and CDR2 is FQGNSA in the germline V gene. V dropped 5 bases and J dropped 3 bases, with 10 bases sitting between them. The CDR3 extends over 13 amino acids. The CDR3 is CASSSYRDTEAFF. CDR3 nucleotides: TGTGCCAGCAGCAGCTACAGGGACACTGAAGCTTTCTTT.

V usage is TRBV7-2 and J usage is TRBJ2-7, with TRBD1 as a possible D gene (6 bases). Between the trimmed V and J ends, which lost 5 bases and 2 bases, there was a span of 10 bases. CDR3 length: 13 residues. Germline V gives CDR1 SGHTA, CDR2 FQGNSA. CDR3 nucleotide sequence: TGTGCCAGCAGCCCACACAGGGCCTACGAGCAGTACTTC. Translated, it gives CASSPHRAYEQYF.

The gene calls are TRBV15 and TRBJ1-2, with 9 positions matching TRBD1. Trimming at V came to 4 bases and at J to 8 bases, leaving 8 bases not matched to a gene. Germline V gene lookup returns CDR1 LNHNV and CDR2 YYDKDF (reference sequence). The CDR3 length is 14 residues. The CDR3 reads CATSTTGTGIGYTF. DNA of the CDR3: TGTGCCACCAGCACTACGGGGACAGGGATCGGCTACACCTTC.

This clone was recorded once. The chain links TRBV7-2 to TRBJ1-4; D is ambiguous. The CDR3 spans 14 residues. Trimming left V 5 bases short and J 6 bases short, with 13 bases between. Germline values: CDR1 SGHTA, CDR2 FQGNSA. In DNA form, the CDR3 reads TGTGCCAGCAGCCCGGGGAGGGTTCATGAAAAACTGTTTTTT. This translates into CASSPGRVHEKLFF.

This clone was seen just once. V and J are TRBV20-1 and TRBJ1-2; 7 nucleotides line up with TRBD1. The CDR3 runs to 11 residues. The V gene end was trimmed by 5 bases and the J gene end by 5 bases; junction bases not matched to a gene: 2. From germline, CDR1 is DFQATT and CDR2 SNEGSKA (reference sequence). The CDR3 reads CSAEGQYGYTF. The CDR3 bases are TGCAGTGCTGAGGGACAGTATGGCTACACCTTC.

The chain combines TRBV18 with TRBJ2-3, with a possible D match to TRBD1 (5 bases). The germline V gene encodes CDR1 KGHSH and CDR2 LQKENI. V was cut by 2 bases and J by 0 bases, with 21 bases left in between. The CDR3 totals 19 residues. CDR3 coding DNA: TGTGCCAGCTCACCATTTTTATCACAGACAGCAACTAGCACAGATACGCAGTATTTT. Protein product: CASSPFLSQTATSTDTQYF.

The CDR3, as DNA: TGTGCCAGCAGCCAAGGGGGAGGGAACTCGGTCTATGGCTACACCTTC. Translated, it gives CASSQGGGNSVYGYTF. The chain combines TRBV5-4 with TRBJ1-2; D perhaps matches TRBD1 (6 bases). CDR3 length: 16 residues. Between the trimmed V and J ends, which lost 4 bases and 4 bases, there was a span of 20 bases. Germline CDR1 is SGHNT and CDR2 is YYREEE (reference sequence).

The chain couples TRBV5-1 to TRBJ1-1; perhaps TRBD1 as D (5 bases). Germline V gene sequence: CDR1 SGHRS, CDR2 YFSETQ. V lost 0 bases, J lost 10 bases, and 10 bases lay in between. CDR3 length: 12 amino acids. CDR3 in DNA: TGCGCCAGCAGCTTGGGTGACAGTCGAGCTTTCTTT. This gives the protein CASSLGDSRAFF.

The chain links TRBV5-1 to TRBJ1-2; 7 nucleotides agree with TRBD1. Germline trimming cut 4 bases from V and 8 bases from J; bases unmatched to any gene: 5. The length of the CDR3 is 12 residues. Germline values: CDR1 SGHRS, CDR2 YFSETQ. The CDR3 is CASSRDSRGYTF. The CDR3 coding sequence is TGCGCCAGCAGCCGGGACAGCAGGGGCTACACCTTC. The entire variable domain, with the rest obtained from reference TRBV5-1 and TRBJ1-2, is as follows: KAGVTQTPRYLIKTRGQQVTLSCSPISGHRSVSWYQQTPGQGLQFLFEYFSETQRNKGNFPGRFSGRQFSNSRSEMNVSTLELGDSALYLCASSRDSRGYTFGSGTRLTVV.

V and J are TRBV7-2 and TRBJ2-7, with TRBD2 as a possible D gene (5 bases). V was shortened by 2 bases and J by 0 bases, with 8 bases between the two germline ends. Germline values: CDR1 SGHTA, CDR2 FQGNSA. This CDR3 has 14 residues. CDR3 amino acids: CASSLFSGSYEQYF. The CDR3 nucleotides are TGTGCCAGCAGCTTATTCAGCGGCTCCTACGAGCAGTACTTC.

The rearrangement uses TRBV7-2 and TRBJ2-3; 15 bases match TRBD2. The V segment lost 5 bases and the J segment 0 bases; nucleotides outside the gene matches: 6. This CDR3 spans 18 amino acids. Germline loops: CDR1 SGHTA, CDR2 FQGNSA. CDR3 protein: CASSLGLAGGFSTDTQYF. The CDR3 DNA follows: TGTGCCAGCAGCCTTGGACTAGCGGGAGGGTTTAGCACAGATACGCAGTATTTT. Filled out from reference TRBV7-2 and TRBJ2-3, the complete variable domain reads GAGVSQSPSNKVTEKGKDVELRCDPISGHTALYWYRQSLGQGLEFLIYFQGNSAPDKSGLPSDRFSAERTGGSVSTLTIQRTQQEDSAVYLCASSLGLAGGFSTDTQYFGPGTRLTVL.

This clone occurred once. The chain has TRBV24-1 and TRBJ2-1; TRBD2 aligns across 9 bases. Germline-derived CDR1 and CDR2 are KGHDR and SFDVKD. This CDR3 comprises 15 residues. Losses at the gene ends were 6 bases for V and 7 bases for J; bases not matched to a gene: 9. CDR3 in amino acids: CATSTFLAGKNEQFF. CDR3 DNA sequence: TGTGCCACCAGTACGTTTCTAGCGGGAAAAAATGAGCAGTTCTTC.

This chain uses TRBV18 with TRBJ2-1; D is unresolved. Trimming stripped 3 bases from V and 7 bases from J, with 10 bases between. The CDR3 runs to 13 residues. From germline, CDR1 is KGHSH and CDR2 LQKENI. Here the CDR3 reads CASSPAPWNEQFF. The CDR3 DNA reads TGTGCCAGCTCACCGGCCCCTTGGAATGAGCAGTTCTTC.

The chain links TRBV7-2 to TRBJ1-1; D gene unclear. This CDR3 has 12 residues. The germline V gene encodes CDR1 SGHTA and CDR2 FQGNSA. The V gene lost 7 bases and the J gene lost 8 bases, with 14 bases spanning the gap. CDR3 in DNA: TGTGCCAGCACCCGGACTTTAAGCGAAGCTTTCTTT. Protein sequence: CASTRTLSEAFF.

A few counts support this clone. V usage is TRBV2 and J usage is TRBJ2-7, with 9 bases lining up with TRBD1. V trimming: 4 bases; J trimming: 4 bases; junction bases outside the gene matches: 8. The CDR3 has 15 amino acids. The germline CDR1 and CDR2 sequences are SNHLY and FYNNEI. DNA for the CDR3: TGTGCCAGCAGTGTTTTCCCGGGACAGGGTTACGAGCAGTACTTC. This gives the protein CASSVFPGQGYEQYF.

The chain uses TRBV3-1 (or the pseudogene TRBV3-2) and TRBJ2-5, with D possibly matching TRBD2 (6 bases). V was clipped by 4 bases and J by 0 bases, with 12 bases between them. The CDR3 totals 15 residues. From germline, CDR1 is LGHDT and CDR2 YNNKEL (reference sequence). The CDR3 coding sequence is TGTGCCAGCAGCCCTTGGAGACTAGACCAAGAGACCCAGTACTTC. Its protein is CASSPWRLDQETQYF.

V gene TRBV10-3 combines with J gene TRBJ1-5; the D gene is possibly TRBD1 (5 bases). The V gene's germline CDR1 is ENHRY and CDR2 SYGVKD. This CDR3 has 14 amino acids. Trimming removed 8 bases from V and 1 base from J, with 12 bases in between. CDR3 residues: CAIRGGESNQPQHF. CDR3 DNA sequence: TGTGCCATCCGGGGAGGGGAGAGCAATCAGCCCCAGCATTTT.

The genes are TRBV19 and TRBJ1-1; 8 bases line up with TRBD1. J lost 12 bases, V lost 2 bases, and 5 bases had no gene match. The CDR3 has 12 amino acids. CDR1 and CDR2 (germline): LNHDA, SQIVND (reference sequence). CDR3 protein: CASSINRGMTFF. The CDR3 bases are TGTGCCAGTAGTATAAACAGGGGGATGACTTTCTTT.

This clone has more than one count but fewer than ten. The chain carries TRBV2 and TRBJ1-1; D unresolved. The V end was cut by 1 base, the J end by 1 base, with 13 bases between. Looked up from germline, CDR1 is SNHLY and CDR2 is FYNNEI. The CDR3 contains 16 residues. The CDR3 sequence: CASSEGLARRNTEAFF. Here the CDR3 DNA reads TGTGCCAGCAGTGAAGGGCTGGCCAGAAGGAACACTGAAGCTTTCTTT.

V usage is TRBV5-4 and J usage is TRBJ1-2; D is undetermined. V gave up 2 bases and J gave up 1 base, with 9 bases separating them. The germline gives CDR1 SGHNT, CDR2 YYREEE (reference sequence). The CDR3 sequence is 14 residues long. CDR3 in DNA: TGTGCCAGCAGCTTAGGTGGGCTTAACTATGGCTACACCTTC. Protein sequence: CASSLGGLNYGYTF.

This rearrangement joins TRBV18 to TRBJ1-4; 10 positions match TRBD1. The CDR3 extends over 18 amino acids. Germline assignment: CDR1 KGHSH and CDR2 LQKENI. The V and J ends lost 4 bases and 3 bases, in that order; junction bases with no gene match: 11. This chain's CDR3 is CASSRNPGQGKPNEKLFF. For the CDR3, the DNA is TGTGCCAGCTCACGAAATCCGGGACAGGGGAAGCCTAATGAAAAACTGTTTTTT. The full variable domain, rest sourced from reference TRBV18 and TRBJ1-4, is NAGVMQNPRHLVRRRGQEARLRCSPMKGHSHVYWYRQLPEEGLKFMVYLQKENIIDESGMPKERFSAEFPKEGPSILRIQQVVRGDSAAYFCASSRNPGQGKPNEKLFFGSGTQLSVL.

The chain employs TRBV5-8 and TRBJ1-2, with 7 nucleotides matching TRBD1. This CDR3 is built from 13 residues. The germline V gene encodes CDR1 SGHTS and CDR2 YDEGEE. J gave up 4 bases and V 3 bases, and 3 bases lay outside the gene matches. The CDR3: CASSSTGAYGYTF. CDR3 nucleotide sequence: TGTGCCAGCAGCTCTACAGGGGCCTATGGCTACACCTTC.

This clone was seen only a few times. This chain links TRBV5-1 with TRBJ1-5, with D perhaps TRBD1 (5 bases). V lost 5 bases and J lost 3, with 9 bases in between. CDR1 is SGHRS and CDR2 is YFSETQ in the germline V gene. The length of the CDR3 is 13 residues. CDR3 sequence (DNA): TGCGCCAGCAGTCCAGGGAACAATCAGCCCCAGCATTTT. Protein sequence: CASSPGNNQPQHF.

The chain links TRBV6-6 to TRBJ1-3, with D tentatively TRBD1 (5 bases). Trimming took off 6 bases at V and 2 bases at J, with 14 bases between the two ends. Germline V gene data show CDR1 as MNHNY and CDR2 as SVGAGI (reference sequence). The CDR3 is 15 residues long. The CDR3 bases are TGTGCCAGCAGCCTTCTCGGGGGGACTGGAAACACCATATATTTT. The encoded protein is CASSLLGGTGNTIYF.

The chain joins TRBV3-1 (or the pseudogene TRBV3-2) to TRBJ1-1; 7 nucleotides line up with TRBD1. Germline CDR1 LGHDT, CDR2 YNNKEL (reference sequence). The CDR3 is 14 residues long. Trimming took 1 base from V and 3 from J; bases not matched to a gene: 2. CDR3 sequence (DNA): TGTGCCAGCAGCCAAGTCAGGGGGTACACTGAAGCTTTCTTT. This translates into CASSQVRGYTEAFF.